This T cell receptor beta chain was recorded in a study of blood T cell repertoires in COVID-19. Background on the study: Samples representing acute and convalescent COVID-19 were sourced from the United States, Italy and Spain.

The V end was cut by 5 bases, the J end by 6 bases, with 8 bases between. The CDR3 loop spans 12 amino acids. The germline V gene has CDR1 SGHTA and CDR2 FQGNSA. The protocol was immunoSEQ multiplex PCR, while the TCRdb copy is restricted to in-frame clones and leaves out a portion. The table records about 55,000 clones, almost 85% of them present only once. This rearrangement joins TRBV7-2 to TRBJ1-5; possible D gene TRBD1, 6 bases. The TCR was taken from a human donor in a cohort sampled during active COVID-19. Sequencing was performed on peripheral blood. The CDR3 nucleotides are TGTGCCAGCAGCCAGGACAGTCAGCCCCAGCATTTT. This encodes CASSQDSQPQHF.